Given below is one TCR beta chain in context. What it binds is not known. This record comes from a study of cytomegalovirus exposure and HLA in healthy donors. Whole-study findings and limits: Three chains linked to CMV were shown in vitro to be specific for CMV antigens. In a later analysis, specific HLA alleles were associated with under 20,000 TCR beta sequences at a 0.05 false discovery rate. The study flagged around 150 TCR beta chains as cytomegalovirus-associated.

The PCR used 60 Vbeta and 13 Jbeta primers. Assay used: immunoSEQ multiplex PCR; TCRdb lists only in-frame clones, some missing. The data show some 150,000 clones, about four fifths seen once. CDR1 is LGHNT and CDR2 is FRNRAP in the germline V gene. This CDR3 spans 14 amino acids. V shed 3 bases and J shed 2 bases, with 11 bases lying between them. This chain uses TRBV12-5 with TRBJ2-7; D may be TRBD1 (5 bases). This clonotype was obtained from a young woman in good health and CMV-seropositive. Sequencing used PBMCs. CDR3 DNA: TGTGCTAGTGGTTTTAGGGGTCCTACCTACGAGCAGTACTTC. Its protein is CASGFRGPTYEQYF.